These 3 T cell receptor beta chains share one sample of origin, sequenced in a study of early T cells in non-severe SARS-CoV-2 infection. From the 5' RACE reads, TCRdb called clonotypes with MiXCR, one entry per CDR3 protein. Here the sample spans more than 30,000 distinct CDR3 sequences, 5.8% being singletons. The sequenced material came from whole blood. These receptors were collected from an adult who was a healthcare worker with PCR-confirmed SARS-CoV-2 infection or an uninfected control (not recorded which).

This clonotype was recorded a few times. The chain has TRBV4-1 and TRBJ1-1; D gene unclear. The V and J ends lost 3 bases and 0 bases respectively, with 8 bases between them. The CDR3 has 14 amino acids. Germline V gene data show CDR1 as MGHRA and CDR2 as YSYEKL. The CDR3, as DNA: TGCGCCAGCAGCCATCGGGAATTGAACACTGAAGCTTTCTTT. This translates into CASSHRELNTEAFF.

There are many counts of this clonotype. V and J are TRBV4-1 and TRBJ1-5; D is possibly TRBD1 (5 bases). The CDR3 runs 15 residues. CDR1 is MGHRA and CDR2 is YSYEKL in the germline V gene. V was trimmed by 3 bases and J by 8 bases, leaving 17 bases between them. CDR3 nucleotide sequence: TGCGCCAGCAGCCAGCAAGGGGCCTTCGGAGAGCCCCAGCATTTT. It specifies CASSQQGAFGEPQHF.

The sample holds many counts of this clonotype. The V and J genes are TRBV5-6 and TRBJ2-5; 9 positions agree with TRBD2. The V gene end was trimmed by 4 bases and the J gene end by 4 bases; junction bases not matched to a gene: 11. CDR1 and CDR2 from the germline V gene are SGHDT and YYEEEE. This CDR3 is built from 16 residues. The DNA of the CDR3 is TGTGCCAGCAGCACGCCCGACCTAGCGGGGAGAGAGACCCAGTACTTC. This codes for CASSTPDLAGRETQYF. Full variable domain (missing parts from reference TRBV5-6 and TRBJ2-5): DAGVTQSPTHLIKTRGQQVTLRCSPKSGHDTVSWYQQALGQGPQFIFQYYEEEERQRGNFPDRFSGHQFPNYSSELNVNALLLGDSALYLCASSTPDLAGRETQYFGPGTRLLVL.